The 10 T cell receptor beta chains listed next were all sequenced from one sample in a study of control samples from healthy donors and cancer patients. Profiling relied on immunoSEQ multiplex PCR, and the TCRdb table lists in-frame clones only, not all of them. Here the sample spans roughly 100,000 clones, 92% being singletons. Sample: blood. The receptors shown here come from a woman aged 18-29 years in good health.

The chain combines TRBV5-6 with TRBJ2-3; 8 bases are a match to TRBD2. CDR1 and CDR2 from the germline V gene are SGHDT and YYEEEE. The CDR3 consists of 15 residues. V was clipped by 4 bases and J by 2 bases; unmatched bases: 6. The CDR3 protein is CASSLTSGTTDTQYF. The CDR3 nucleotides are TGTGCCAGCAGCCTAACTAGCGGAACCACAGATACGCAGTATTTT.

The chain combines TRBV7-2 with TRBJ2-2; unclear D gene. The CDR3 covers 17 residues. Germline V gene lookup returns CDR1 SGHTA and CDR2 FQGNSA. Trimming left V 5 bases short and J 2 bases short, with 18 bases between. The DNA for the CDR3 is TGTGCCAGCAGCCTAGAACCCAGAGGTGGAAACACCGGGGAGCTGTTTTTT. As protein: CASSLEPRGGNTGELFF.

The V and J genes are TRBV18 and TRBJ2-7, with D perhaps TRBD1 (6 bases). The germline V gene has CDR1 KGHSH and CDR2 LQKENI. This CDR3 is built from 15 residues. V lost 4 bases and J lost 1, with 14 bases in between. The CDR3 region has the DNA TGTGCCAGCTCACAAACAGGGTTCGGGTCCTACGAGCAGTACTTC. Encoded protein: CASSQTGFGSYEQYF.

The count of this clone is one. The V and J genes are TRBV5-4 and TRBJ1-2; TRBD1 matches 10 bases. This CDR3 has 15 residues. Trimming at V came to 3 bases and at J to 6 bases, leaving 8 bases not matched to a gene. Germline CDR1 is SGHNT and CDR2 is YYREEE (reference sequence). CDR3 sequence (DNA): TGTGCCAGCAGCTCACCCGGGACAGGGGCTAATGGCTACACCTTC. Amino acid sequence: CASSSPGTGANGYTF.

The chain has TRBV20-1 and TRBJ2-5, with 10 bases aligning to TRBD2. Germline loops: CDR1 DFQATT, CDR2 SNEGSKA (reference sequence). Trimming at V came to 3 bases and at J to 5 bases, leaving 6 bases not matched to a gene. The CDR3 contains 14 residues. The CDR3 reads CSASLAGALETQYF. The CDR3 coding sequence is TGCAGTGCTAGTCTAGCGGGGGCTCTGGAGACCCAGTACTTC.

The CDR3 DNA reads TGCGCCAGCAGCTTGGGACACCAGAACACTGAAGCTTTCTTT. This encodes CASSLGHQNTEAFF. The J gene is TRBJ1-1, the V gene TRBV5-1; D ambiguous. The CDR3 sequence is 14 residues long. The germline CDR1 and CDR2 sequences are SGHRS and YFSETQ. Trimming stripped 0 bases from V and 1 base from J, with 7 bases between.

The V call is TRBV9, the J call TRBJ2-2, with 7 positions matching TRBD1. From germline, CDR1 is SGDLS and CDR2 YYNGEE. Trimming removed 5 bases from V and 1 base from J; junction bases left unmatched: 5. This CDR3 has 15 residues. The CDR3 region is CASRATGQNTGELFF. The CDR3 coding sequence is TGTGCCAGCAGGGCGACAGGGCAGAACACCGGGGAGCTGTTTTTT.

The rearrangement joins TRBV19 to TRBJ2-5, with 10 bases fitting TRBD2. J was trimmed by 7 bases and V by 3 bases; bases with no gene match: 11. The CDR3 covers 16 residues. Germline V CDR1 and CDR2: LNHDA, SQIVND (reference sequence). CDR3 DNA: TGTGCCAGTAGTATGCTTGGCGCTAGCGGGAGAGGGACCCAGTACTTC. Amino acid sequence: CASSMLGASGRGTQYF.

The V call is TRBV19, the J call TRBJ1-4; TRBD1 is a possible D gene (6 bases). The V end lost 5 bases, the J end lost 0 bases, and 10 bases lay between the germline ends. This CDR3 is built from 15 residues. Germline CDR1 and CDR2: LNHDA and SQIVND (reference sequence). CDR3 in DNA: TGTGCCAGTAGTGCCCGGACAGCAACTAATGAAAAACTGTTTTTT. It encodes CASSARTATNEKLFF.

The chain carries TRBV6-1 and TRBJ1-4; possible D gene TRBD1, 5 bases. The germline V gene has CDR1 MNHNS and CDR2 SASEGT. The CDR3 runs to 17 residues. V dropped 0 bases and J dropped 6 bases, with 17 bases sitting between them. CDR3: CASSEAWGEPTDEKLFF. The CDR3 DNA is TGTGCCAGCAGTGAAGCGTGGGGGGAGCCAACGGATGAAAAACTGTTTTTT.